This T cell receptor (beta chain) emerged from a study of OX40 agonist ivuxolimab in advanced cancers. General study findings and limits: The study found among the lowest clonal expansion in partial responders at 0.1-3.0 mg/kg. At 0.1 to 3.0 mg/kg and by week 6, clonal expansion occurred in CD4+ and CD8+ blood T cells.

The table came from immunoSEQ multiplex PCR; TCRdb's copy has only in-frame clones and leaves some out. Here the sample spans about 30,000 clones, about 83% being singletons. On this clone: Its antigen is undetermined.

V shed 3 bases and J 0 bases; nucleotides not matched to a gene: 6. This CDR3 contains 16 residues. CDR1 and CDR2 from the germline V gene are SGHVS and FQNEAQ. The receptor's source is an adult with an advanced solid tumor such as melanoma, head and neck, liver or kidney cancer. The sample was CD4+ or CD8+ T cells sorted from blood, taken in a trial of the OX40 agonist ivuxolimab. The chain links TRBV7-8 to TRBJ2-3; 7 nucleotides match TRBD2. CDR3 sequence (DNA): TGTGCCAGCAGCTTCTTGGGAGGGTTTAGCACAGATACGCAGTATTTT. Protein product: CASSFLGGFSTDTQYF.